The 19 T cell receptor beta chains presented below share a single source sample, sequenced in a study of CD4 T cells in relation to SARS-CoV-2 and coronaviruses. Their antigen targets remain unknown. Clones were sequenced by immunoSEQ multiplex PCR, and TCRdb holds only the in-frame ones, with some missing. The sample shows some 30,000 clones, roughly 78% of them seen only once. Before the COVID-19 pandemic, during about 2011-2019, CD4+ T cells were taken from unexposed donors. The cells were cultured for under 13 days before CD4+ T cells were isolated. Sequences were obtained from CD4+ T cells from PBMCs, cultured in vitro. These receptors all come from a human donor in good health.

The DNA of the CDR3 is TGTGCCAGCAGCGGGGGGAGGTTTCAGCCCCAGCATTTT. It specifies CASSGGRFQPQHF. V and J are TRBV11-2 and TRBJ1-5; D possibly corresponds to TRBD1 (5 bases). CDR1 and CDR2 from the germline V gene are SGHAT and FQNNGV. This CDR3 is built from 13 residues. The ends were cut back, 5 bases at V and 6 bases at J, with 11 bases in the middle.

The chain has TRBV3-1 (or the pseudogene TRBV3-2) and TRBJ2-3; D gene ambiguous. Trimming pared 0 bases from V and 6 bases from J, leaving 19 bases between. Germline CDR1 and CDR2: LGHDT and YNNKEL (reference sequence). This CDR3 contains 17 residues. DNA of the CDR3: TGTGCCAGCAGCCAAGATTCGGGTAGCTCGCGGTGGGATACGCAGTATTTT. Protein: CASSQDSGSSRWDTQYF.

The V and J genes are TRBV7-2 and TRBJ2-3; weak D call: TRBD2 (6 bases). This CDR3 comprises 16 residues. Trimming removed 5 bases from V and 4 bases from J, with 19 bases in between. Per germline, CDR1 SGHTA and CDR2 FQGNSA. CDR3: CASSLPGPSGADTQYF. In DNA form, the CDR3 reads TGTGCCAGCAGCCTACCGGGACCTTCGGGGGCAGATACGCAGTATTTT.

This clone showed up just a few times. The chain has TRBV6-5 and TRBJ1-5; a weak D match, TRBD1 (5 bases). The CDR3 contains 13 residues. Trimming removed 6 bases from V and 7 bases from J, with 13 bases in between. Germline assignment: CDR1 MNHEY and CDR2 SVGAGI. CDR3 nucleotides: TGTGCCAGCAGCCGGGGGGTAGGCCAGCCCCAGCATTTT. This encodes CASSRGVGQPQHF.

V is TRBV5-4 and J is TRBJ2-3; D perhaps matches TRBD2 (7 bases). The CDR3 is 15 amino acids. Germline V CDR1 and CDR2: SGHNT, YYREEE (reference sequence). The germline V and J ends were trimmed by 4 bases and 4 bases, with 16 bases remaining between them. CDR3 nucleotides: TGTGCCAGCAGCAGAGGGGGGGGGCGGTCAGATACGCAGTATTTT. Protein product: CASSRGGGRSDTQYF.

In its sample, this clone was seen a few times. The V call is TRBV3-1 (or the pseudogene TRBV3-2), the J call TRBJ2-5; the D gene could be TRBD1 or TRBD2 (6 bases each). From germline, CDR1 is LGHDT and CDR2 YNNKEL (reference sequence). This CDR3 is 13 amino acids long. The V end lost 6 bases, the J end lost 7 bases, and 15 bases lay between the germline ends. The CDR3 nucleotides are TGTGCCAGCAGATCGGGACTCAGGGGGACCCAGTACTTC. It specifies CASRSGLRGTQYF.

The genes are TRBV5-1 and TRBJ2-5; tentative D call: TRBD2 (7 bases). CDR3 length equals 21 residues. The V end was cut by 3 bases, the J end by 5 bases, with 35 bases between. CDR1 SGHRS and CDR2 YFSETQ come from the germline V gene. The CDR3 DNA sequence: TGCGCCAGCAGCTCCAAGGGTAATGCATTCAGTACGGCGGGGGCTGGGGAGACCCAGTACTTC. It codes for CASSSKGNAFSTAGAGETQYF.

This clone has only a few counts. V usage is TRBV3-1 (or the pseudogene TRBV3-2) and J usage is TRBJ1-5; D perhaps matches TRBD1 (5 bases). There are 14 residues in the CDR3. CDR1 and CDR2 from the germline V gene are LGHDT and YNNKEL (reference sequence). The V end lost 6 bases, the J end lost 3 bases, and 12 bases lay between the germline ends. The CDR3 is CASRGPGNNQPQHF. CDR3 nucleotide sequence: TGTGCCAGCAGGGGACCAGGGAACAATCAGCCCCAGCATTTT.

The rearrangement links TRBV6-2 or TRBV6-3 to TRBJ2-7, with 10 bases lining up with TRBD1. This CDR3 is 16 amino acids long. The ends lost 0 bases at V and 1 base at J; junction bases unmatched: 3. Looked up from germline, CDR1 is MNHEY and CDR2 is SVGEGT. CDR3 loop: CASSYSRDRGSYEQYF. Written as DNA, the CDR3 is TGTGCCAGCAGTTACTCGCGGGACAGGGGATCCTACGAGCAGTACTTC.

This clone turned up a few times. This chain uses TRBV5-1 with TRBJ1-3; 10 bases are a match to TRBD1. V was clipped by 4 bases and J by 4 bases; unmatched bases: 8. CDR1 and CDR2 (germline): SGHRS, YFSETQ. This CDR3 region has 16 residues. Here the CDR3 reads CASSQRQGAMGNTIYF. The CDR3 DNA is TGCGCCAGCAGCCAGCGACAGGGGGCGATGGGAAACACCATATATTTT.

The gene calls are TRBV5-4 and TRBJ2-5; 14 bases are a match to TRBD2. CDR1 SGHNT and CDR2 YYREEE come from the germline V gene (reference sequence). The CDR3 is made up of 17 amino acids. V shed 0 bases and J 5 bases; nucleotides not matched to a gene: 6. The DNA for the CDR3 is TGTGCCAGCAGCTTGGCCCCGACTAGCGGGGGGGCTGAGACCCAGTACTTC. Translation: CASSLAPTSGGAETQYF.

The rearrangement links TRBV6-1 to TRBJ1-2; a possible D gene is TRBD1 (5 bases). This CDR3 is 15 amino acids long. Germline lookup yields CDR1 MNHNS and CDR2 SASEGT. The ends were cut back, 0 bases at V and 7 bases at J, with 15 bases in the middle. The CDR3 DNA sequence: TGTGCCAGCAGTGAAGCCGGTGGCAGGGCTTTTGGCTACACCTTC. Its translation is CASSEAGGRAFGYTF.

The chain is built from TRBV5-4 and TRBJ1-2; D gene ambiguous. Germline assignment: CDR1 SGHNT and CDR2 YYREEE (reference sequence). V was shortened by 3 bases and J by 0 bases, with 12 bases between the two germline ends. CDR3 length equals 15 residues. CDR3 residues: CASSSGGLPNYGYTF. The CDR3 nucleotides read TGTGCCAGCAGCTCGGGAGGGTTACCTAACTATGGCTACACCTTC.

The chain employs TRBV7-5 and TRBJ2-1; the DNA was not used to check the table's D call, TRBD2. TRBV7-5 is assigned pseudogene status. CDR3 length equals 17 residues. CDR3 sequence reads: CARSLDATSGSVYEQFF. DNA for the CDR3: TGTGCCAGAAGCTTAGACGCGACTAGCGGGAGTGTCTATGAGCAGTTCTTC.

The chain employs TRBV19 and TRBJ1-2; 7 bases are shared with TRBD1. Germline assignment: CDR1 LNHDA and CDR2 SQIVND (reference sequence). The V gene end was trimmed by 4 bases and the J gene end by 6 bases; junction bases not matched to a gene: 14. The CDR3 runs to 16 residues. The DNA for the CDR3 is TGTGCCAGTAGTACCTCCCTATCGACAGGGTCTAATGGCTACACCTTC. Its protein is CASSTSLSTGSNGYTF.

The chain combines TRBV4-3 with TRBJ1-2; D is possibly TRBD1 (6 bases). The CDR3 covers 15 residues. Per the germline V gene, CDR1 is LGHNA and CDR2 is YSLEER. V lost 3 bases and J 6 bases, leaving 17 bases between the germline ends. In DNA, the CDR3 is TGCGCCAGCAGCCATGGAGGAAGGGGGAGGGATGGCTACACCTTC. Translation gives CASSHGGRGRDGYTF.

The chain carries TRBV19 and TRBJ2-7; 8 bases are a match to TRBD1. V shed 1 base and J 2 bases; nucleotides not matched to a gene: 10. The CDR3 length is 17 residues. Germline V gene lookup returns CDR1 LNHDA and CDR2 SQIVND (reference sequence). This CDR3 is CASSIGTTWTGPYEQYF. The CDR3, as DNA: TGTGCCAGTAGTATAGGGACTACCTGGACAGGGCCCTACGAGCAGTACTTC. The whole variable domain, remainder taken from reference TRBV19 and TRBJ2-7, is DGGITQSPKYLFRKEGQNVTLSCEQNLNHDAMYWYRQDPGQGLRLIYYSQIVNDFQKGDIAEGYSVSREKKESFPLTVTSAQKNPTAFYLCASSIGTTWTGPYEQYFGPGTRLTVT.

J is TRBJ2-5 and V is TRBV27; D call uncertain. V lost 6 bases and J lost 0, with 14 bases in between. CDR3 length equals 15 residues. From germline, CDR1 is MNHEY and CDR2 SMNVEV (reference sequence). Written as DNA, the CDR3 is TGTGCCAGCAGCAATATTCTGGGGAACCAAGAGACCCAGTACTTC. This sequence encodes CASSNILGNQETQYF.

The table lists this clone with a few counts. The gene calls are TRBV5-4 and TRBJ2-1; the D gene is possibly TRBD2 (5 bases). The CDR3 covers 16 residues. Germline V gene sequence: CDR1 SGHNT, CDR2 YYREEE (reference sequence). Trimming took 3 bases from V and 0 from J, leaving 13 bases between them. The CDR3 DNA reads TGTGCCAGCAGCTCCGGAGGTGGGGTCTCCTACAATGAGCAGTTCTTC. Amino acids: CASSSGGGVSYNEQFF. Filled out from reference TRBV5-4 and TRBJ2-1, the complete variable domain reads ETGVTQSPTHLIKTRGQQVTLRCSSQSGHNTVSWYQQALGQGPQFIFQYYREEENGRGNFPPRFSGLQFPNYSSELNVNALELDDSALYLCASSSGGGVSYNEQFFGPGTRLTVL.